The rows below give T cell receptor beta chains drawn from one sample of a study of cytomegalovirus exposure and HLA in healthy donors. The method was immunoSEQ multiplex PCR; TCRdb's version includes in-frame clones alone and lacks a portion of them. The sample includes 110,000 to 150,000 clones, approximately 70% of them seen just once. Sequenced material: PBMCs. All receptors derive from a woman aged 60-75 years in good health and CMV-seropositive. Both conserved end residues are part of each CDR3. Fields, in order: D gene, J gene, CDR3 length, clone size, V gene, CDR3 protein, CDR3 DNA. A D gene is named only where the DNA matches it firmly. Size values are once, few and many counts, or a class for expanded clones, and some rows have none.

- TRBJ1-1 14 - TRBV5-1 CASSPEVRGPEAFF TGCGCCAGCAGCCCCGAGGTAAGGGGCCCTGAAGCTTTCTTT
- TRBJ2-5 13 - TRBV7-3 CASSRGMRETQYF TGTGCCAGCAGCAGGGGCATGCGGGAGACCCAGTACTTC
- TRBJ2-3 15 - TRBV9 CASSVDSGITDTQYF TGTGCCAGCAGCGTAGACAGCGGCATCACAGATACGCAGTATTTT
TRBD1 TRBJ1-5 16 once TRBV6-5 CASSYGRGGGFQPQHF TGTGCCAGCAGTTACGGGAGAGGGGGCGGGTTTCAGCCCCAGCATTTT
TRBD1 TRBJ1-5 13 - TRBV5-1 CASSLDRDQPQHF TGCGCCAGCAGTCTGGACAGGGATCAGCCCCAGCATTTT
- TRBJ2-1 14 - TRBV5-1 CASSFNGGPNEQFF TGCGCCAGCAGCTTTAATGGGGGCCCCAATGAGCAGTTCTTC
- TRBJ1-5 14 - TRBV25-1 CASSESHGNQPQHF TGTGCCAGCAGTGAATCGCACGGGAATCAGCCCCAGCATTTT
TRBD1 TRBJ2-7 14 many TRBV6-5 CASSWGQGAYEQYF TGTGCCAGCAGTTGGGGACAGGGGGCCTACGAGCAGTACTTC
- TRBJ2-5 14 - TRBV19 CASSIFPQSRTQYF TGTGCCAGTAGTATCTTTCCCCAAAGTAGGACCCAGTACTTC
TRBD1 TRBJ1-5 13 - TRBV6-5 CASRNRGQQPQHF TGTGCCAGCAGGAACAGGGGTCAGCAGCCCCAGCATTTT
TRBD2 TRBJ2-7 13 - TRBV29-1 CSVERDGNYEQYF TGCAGCGTCGAGCGGGACGGCAACTACGAGCAGTACTTC
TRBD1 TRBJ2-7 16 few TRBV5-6 CASRIRDRGVWDEQYF TGTGCCAGCAGAATCCGGGACAGGGGCGTCTGGGACGAGCAGTACTTC
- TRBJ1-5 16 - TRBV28 CASSLSLLLGNQPQHF TGTGCCAGCAGTTTATCCCTACTCCTAGGCAATCAGCCCCAGCATTTT
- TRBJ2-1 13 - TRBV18 CASSPGRYNEQFF TGTGCCAGCTCACCGGGGCGATACAATGAGCAGTTCTTC
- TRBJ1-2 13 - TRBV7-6 CASSLTQGHGYTF TGTGCCAGCAGCTTAACACAGGGTCATGGCTACACCTTC
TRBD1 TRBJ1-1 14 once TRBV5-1 CASRGQWVNTEAFF TGCGCCAGCAGGGGACAGTGGGTGAACACTGAAGCTTTCTTT
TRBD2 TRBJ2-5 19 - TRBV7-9 CASSIGLAGTVRWQETQYF TGTGCCAGCAGCATCGGACTAGCGGGAACGGTGAGGTGGCAAGAGACCCAGTACTTC
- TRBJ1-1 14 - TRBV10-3 CAIRKMEGNTEAFF TGTGCCATCAGGAAAATGGAGGGGAACACTGAAGCTTTCTTT
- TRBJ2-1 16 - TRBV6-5 CASSYSILDYNNEQFF TGTGCCAGCAGTTACTCGATCCTAGATTACAACAATGAGCAGTTCTTC
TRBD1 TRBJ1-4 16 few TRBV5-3 CARSYELRGSVEKLFF TGTGCCAGAAGTTACGAACTCAGGGGGTCAGTGGAAAAACTGTTTTTT
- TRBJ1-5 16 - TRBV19 CASSIGKKTGGQPQHF TGTGCCAGTAGTATAGGGAAGAAGACAGGCGGACAGCCCCAGCATTTT
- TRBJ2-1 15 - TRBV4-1 CASSHRQGSGFEQFF TGCGCCAGCAGCCATCGACAAGGATCGGGGTTCGAGCAGTTCTTC
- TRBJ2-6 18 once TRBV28 CASSFGLRGRSGANVLTF TGTGCCAGCAGTTTCGGCTTGCGGGGTAGGTCTGGGGCCAACGTCCTGACTTTC
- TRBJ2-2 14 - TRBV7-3 CASSPGGDTGELFF TGTGCCAGCAGCCCCGGCGGGGACACCGGGGAGCTGTTTTTT
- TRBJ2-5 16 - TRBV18 CASSPNSRAVQETQYF TGTGCCAGCTCACCAAACTCCAGGGCTGTCCAAGAGACCCAGTACTTC
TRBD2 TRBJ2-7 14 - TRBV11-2 CASSLATSSNEQYF TGTGCCAGCAGCTTAGCGACTAGCAGTAACGAGCAGTACTTC
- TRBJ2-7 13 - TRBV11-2 CASSLGHIYEQYF TGTGCCAGCAGCTTGGGACACATCTACGAGCAGTACTTC
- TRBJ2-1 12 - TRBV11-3 CASSRVDNEQFF TGTGCCAGCAGCCGGGTAGACAATGAGCAGTTCTTC
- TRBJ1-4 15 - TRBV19 CASSDQGATNEKLFF TGTGCCAGTAGTGACCAGGGCGCAACTAATGAAAAACTGTTTTTT
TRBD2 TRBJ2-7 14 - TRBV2 CASKLLAVPYEQYF TGTGCCAGCAAGCTCCTAGCGGTCCCCTACGAGCAGTACTTC
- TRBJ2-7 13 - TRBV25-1 CASSDAGNYEQYF TGTGCCAGCAGTGATGCAGGGAACTACGAGCAGTACTTC
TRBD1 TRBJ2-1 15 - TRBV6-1 CASSNQRTGVNEQFF TGTGCCAGCAGTAACCAGAGGACAGGGGTGAATGAGCAGTTCTTC
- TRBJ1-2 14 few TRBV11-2 CASSLDPGDTIYTF TGTGCCAGCAGCTTAGATCCCGGGGACACGATCTACACCTTC
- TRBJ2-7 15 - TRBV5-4 CASSPPGGTTYEQYF TGTGCCAGCAGCCCCCCGGGCGGGACCACCTACGAGCAGTACTTC
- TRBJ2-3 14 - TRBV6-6 CASFDLPSTDTQYF TGTGCCAGCTTCGACTTACCTAGCACAGATACGCAGTATTTT
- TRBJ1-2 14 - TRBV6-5 CASSHRQGGYGYTF TGTGCCAGCAGTCACAGGCAGGGTGGCTATGGCTACACCTTC
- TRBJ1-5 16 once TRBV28 CASRPRRAGVGQPQHF TGTGCCAGCAGACCTAGACGAGCAGGGGTGGGTCAGCCCCAGCATTTT
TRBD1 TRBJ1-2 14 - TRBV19 CASSLGTGSYGYTF TGTGCCAGTAGTCTAGGGACAGGGTCCTATGGCTACACCTTC
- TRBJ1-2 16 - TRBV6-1 CASSEAQQGKTYGYTF TGTGCCAGCAGTGAAGCGCAGCAGGGAAAAACATATGGCTACACCTTC
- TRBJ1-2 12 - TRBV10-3 CAISESSGGYTF TGTGCCATCAGTGAGTCATCCGGGGGCTACACCTTC
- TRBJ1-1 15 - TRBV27 CASSLSPPPDTEAFF TGTGCCAGCAGTTTATCTCCCCCCCCCGACACTGAAGCTTTCTTT
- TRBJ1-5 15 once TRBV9 CASSYTGSSNQPQHF TGTGCCAGCAGTTACACAGGGAGCAGCAATCAGCCCCAGCATTTT
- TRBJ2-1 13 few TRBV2 CASTKLAYNEQFF TGTGCCAGCACGAAGCTCGCCTACAATGAGCAGTTCTTC
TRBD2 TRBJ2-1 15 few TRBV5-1 CASSPERGGFNEQFF TGCGCCAGCAGCCCCGAACGGGGGGGCTTCAATGAGCAGTTCTTC
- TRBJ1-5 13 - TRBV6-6 CASMESRNQPQHF TGTGCCAGCATGGAGAGTCGCAATCAGCCCCAGCATTTT
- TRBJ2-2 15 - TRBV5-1 CASSPTSGNTGELFF TGCGCCAGCAGCCCAACGAGCGGGAACACCGGGGAGCTGTTTTTT
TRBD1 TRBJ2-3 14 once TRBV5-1 CASSMDRGTDTQYF TGCGCCAGCAGCATGGACAGGGGGACAGATACGCAGTATTTT
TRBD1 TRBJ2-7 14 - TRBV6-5 CASSYGTGVYEQYF TGTGCCAGCAGTTACGGGACAGGGGTGTACGAGCAGTACTTC
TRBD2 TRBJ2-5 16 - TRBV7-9 CASSRGTSGPQETQYF TGTGCCAGCAGCCGTGGGACTAGCGGACCCCAAGAGACCCAGTACTTC
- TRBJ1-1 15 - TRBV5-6 CASSSWTETNTEAFF TGTGCCAGCAGCTCGTGGACAGAAACGAACACTGAAGCTTTCTTT
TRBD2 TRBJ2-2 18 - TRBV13 CASSLAGLAGGHTGELFF TGTGCCAGCAGCTTAGCGGGACTAGCGGGAGGCCACACCGGGGAGCTGTTTTTT
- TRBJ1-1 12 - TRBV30 CAWRLMNTEAFF TGTGCCTGGAGGCTAATGAACACTGAAGCTTTCTTT
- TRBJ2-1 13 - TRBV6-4 CASSAERVNEQFF TGTGCCAGCAGTGCAGAGCGGGTGAATGAGCAGTTCTTC
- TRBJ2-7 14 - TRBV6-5 CASIATGKNYEQYF TGTGCCAGCATCGCTACCGGGAAAAACTACGAGCAGTACTTC
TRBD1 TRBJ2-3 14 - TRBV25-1 CASSLDRATDTQYF TGTGCCAGCAGCCTAGACAGGGCCACAGATACGCAGTATTTT
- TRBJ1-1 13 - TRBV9 CASSERGGTEAFF TGTGCCAGCAGCGAGAGGGGGGGGACTGAAGCTTTCTTT
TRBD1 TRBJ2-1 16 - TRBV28 CASSRPGQGKGNEQFF TGTGCCAGCAGCAGACCGGGACAGGGTAAGGGGAATGAGCAGTTCTTC
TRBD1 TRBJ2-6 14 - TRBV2 CASSLRQGPNVLTF TGTGCCAGCAGTCTTCGACAGGGGCCCAACGTCCTGACTTTC
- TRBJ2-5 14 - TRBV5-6 CASVLRGTQETQYF TGTGCCAGCGTTCTCAGGGGTACTCAAGAGACCCAGTACTTC